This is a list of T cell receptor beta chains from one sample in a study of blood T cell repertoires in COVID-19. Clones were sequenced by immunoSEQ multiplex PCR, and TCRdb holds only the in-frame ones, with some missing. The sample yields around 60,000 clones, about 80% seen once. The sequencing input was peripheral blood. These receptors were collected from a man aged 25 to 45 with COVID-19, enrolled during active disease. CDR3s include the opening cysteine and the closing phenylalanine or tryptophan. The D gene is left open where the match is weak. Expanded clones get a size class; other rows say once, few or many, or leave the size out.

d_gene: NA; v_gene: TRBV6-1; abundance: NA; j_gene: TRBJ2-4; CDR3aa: CASTEGLTWRNIQYF; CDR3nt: TGTGCCAGCACCGAGGGACTCACCTGGAGAAACATTCAGTACTTC
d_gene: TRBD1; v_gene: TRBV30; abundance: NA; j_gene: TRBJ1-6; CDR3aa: CAWEGQQNSPLHF; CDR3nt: TGTGCCTGGGAGGGACAGCAAAATTCACCCCTCCACTTT
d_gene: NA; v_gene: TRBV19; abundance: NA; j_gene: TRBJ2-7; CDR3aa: CASSIGRGGYEQYF; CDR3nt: TGTGCCAGTAGTATCGGGCGGGGTGGCTACGAGCAGTACTTC
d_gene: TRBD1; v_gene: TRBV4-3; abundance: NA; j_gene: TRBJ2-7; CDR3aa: CASSQGTGTTYEQYF; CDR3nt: TGCGCCAGCAGCCAAGGGACAGGGACAACCTACGAGCAGTACTTC
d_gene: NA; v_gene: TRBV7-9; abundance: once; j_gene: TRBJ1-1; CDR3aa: CASSLAGAGEAFF; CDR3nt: TGTGCCAGCAGCTTAGCTGGAGCGGGAGAAGCTTTCTTT
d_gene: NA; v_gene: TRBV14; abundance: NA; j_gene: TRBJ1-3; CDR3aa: CASSQVLGSGNTIYF; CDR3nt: TGTGCCAGCAGCCAAGTTCTAGGTTCTGGAAACACCATATATTTT
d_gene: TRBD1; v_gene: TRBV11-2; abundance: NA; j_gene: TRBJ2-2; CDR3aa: CASPRYSQGAVGELFF; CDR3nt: TGTGCCAGCCCTAGATATAGTCAGGGGGCGGTCGGGGAGCTGTTTTTT
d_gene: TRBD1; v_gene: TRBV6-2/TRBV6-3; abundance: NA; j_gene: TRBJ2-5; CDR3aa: CASSNRGPETQYF; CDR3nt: TGTGCCAGCAGTAACAGGGGTCCAGAGACCCAGTACTTC
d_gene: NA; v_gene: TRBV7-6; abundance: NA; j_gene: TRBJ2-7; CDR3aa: CASSLTTAYEQYF; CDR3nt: TGTGCCAGCAGCTTAACGACAGCCTACGAGCAGTACTTC
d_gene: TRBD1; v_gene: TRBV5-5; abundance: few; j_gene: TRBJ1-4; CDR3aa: CASSLSQGKEKLFF; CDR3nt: TGTGCCAGCAGCTTGTCACAGGGGAAGGAAAAACTGTTTTTT
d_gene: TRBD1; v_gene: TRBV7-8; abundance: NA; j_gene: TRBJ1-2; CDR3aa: CASSLHGDSYGYTF; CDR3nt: TGTGCCAGCAGCTTACACGGGGACAGTTATGGCTACACCTTC
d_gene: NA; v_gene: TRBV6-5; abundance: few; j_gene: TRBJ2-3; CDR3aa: CASSPGGTDTQYF; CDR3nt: TGTGCCAGCAGCCCCGGAGGCACAGATACGCAGTATTTT
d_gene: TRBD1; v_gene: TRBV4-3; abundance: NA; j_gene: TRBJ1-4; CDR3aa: CASSQDRQGAGYEKLFF; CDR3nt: TGCGCCAGCAGCCAAGACAGACAGGGGGCGGGTTATGAAAAACTGTTTTTT
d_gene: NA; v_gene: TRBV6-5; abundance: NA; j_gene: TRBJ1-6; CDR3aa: CASSRADNSPLHF; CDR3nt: TGTGCCAGCTCCAGGGCAGATAATTCACCCCTCCACTTT
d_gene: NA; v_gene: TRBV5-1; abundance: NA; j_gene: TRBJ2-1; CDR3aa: CASSASGVTNEQFF; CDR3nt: TGCGCCAGCAGCGCCTCCGGGGTAACGAATGAGCAGTTCTTC
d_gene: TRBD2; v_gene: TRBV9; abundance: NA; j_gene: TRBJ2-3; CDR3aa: CASSVEGLAGGRGTDTQYF; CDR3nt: TGTGCCAGCAGCGTAGAGGGGCTAGCGGGGGGAAGGGGCACAGATACGCAGTATTTT
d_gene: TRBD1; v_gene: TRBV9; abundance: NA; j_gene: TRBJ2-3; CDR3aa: CASSVAGTGTPDTQYF; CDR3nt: TGTGCCAGCAGCGTAGCGGGGACAGGCACCCCAGATACGCAGTATTTT
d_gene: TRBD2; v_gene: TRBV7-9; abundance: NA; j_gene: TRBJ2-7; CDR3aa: CASSFWGGRFSYEQYF; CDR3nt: TGTGCCAGCAGCTTTTGGGGGGGACGGTTCTCCTACGAGCAGTACTTC
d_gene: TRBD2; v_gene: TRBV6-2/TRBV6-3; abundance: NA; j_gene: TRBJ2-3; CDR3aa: CASSLLAGGPAVSDTQYF; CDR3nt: TGTGCCAGCAGCTTACTAGCGGGGGGGCCGGCCGTGTCAGATACGCAGTATTTT
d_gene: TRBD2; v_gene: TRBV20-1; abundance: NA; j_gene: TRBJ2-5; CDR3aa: CSASRRLAGGETQYF; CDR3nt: TGCAGTGCTAGTAGGCGACTAGCGGGGGGTGAGACCCAGTACTTC
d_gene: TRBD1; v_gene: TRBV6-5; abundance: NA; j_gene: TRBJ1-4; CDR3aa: CASTGTGEEKLFF; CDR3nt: TGTGCCAGCACCGGGACAGGGGAAGAAAAACTGTTTTTT
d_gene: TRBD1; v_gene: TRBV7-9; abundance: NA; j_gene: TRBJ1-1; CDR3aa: CASSPGTGLNTEAFF; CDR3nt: TGTGCCAGCAGTCCCGGGACAGGACTGAACACTGAAGCTTTCTTT
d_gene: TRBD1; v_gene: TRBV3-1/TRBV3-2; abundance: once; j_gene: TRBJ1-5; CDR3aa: CASSQGTGLNQPQHF; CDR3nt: TGTGCCAGCAGCCAGGGGACAGGTCTTAATCAGCCCCAGCATTTT
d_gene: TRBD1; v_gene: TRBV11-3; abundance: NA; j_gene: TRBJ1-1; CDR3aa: CASSWRGTANTEAFF; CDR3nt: TGTGCCAGCAGCTGGAGAGGGACAGCGAACACTGAAGCTTTCTTT
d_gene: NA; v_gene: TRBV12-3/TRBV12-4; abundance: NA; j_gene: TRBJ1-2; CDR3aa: CASSFGVGRGYTF; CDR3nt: TGTGCCAGCAGTTTCGGGGTCGGCCGTGGCTACACCTTC
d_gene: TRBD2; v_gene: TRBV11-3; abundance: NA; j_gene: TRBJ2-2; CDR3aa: CASSFAGTSSTGELFF; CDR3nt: TGTGCCAGCAGCTTTGCGGGGACTAGCAGCACCGGGGAGCTGTTTTTT
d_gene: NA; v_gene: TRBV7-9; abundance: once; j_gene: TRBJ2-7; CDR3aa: CASSLGGHYEQYF; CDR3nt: TGTGCCAGCAGCTTAGGGGGCCACTACGAGCAGTACTTC
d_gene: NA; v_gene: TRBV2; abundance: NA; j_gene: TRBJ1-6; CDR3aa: CASSRTQTVSGSYNSPLHF; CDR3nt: TGTGCCAGCAGTCGAACCCAGACAGTATCTGGCTCCTATAATTCACCCCTCCACTTT
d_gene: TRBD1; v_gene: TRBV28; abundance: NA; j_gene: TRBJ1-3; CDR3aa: CASSSSSQGFAGNTIYF; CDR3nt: TGTGCCAGCAGTTCATCCTCACAGGGGTTCGCCGGAAACACCATATATTTT
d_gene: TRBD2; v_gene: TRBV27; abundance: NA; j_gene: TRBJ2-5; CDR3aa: CASSQRLAATQETQYF; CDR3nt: TGTGCCAGCAGCCAAAGACTAGCGGCCACACAAGAGACCCAGTACTTC
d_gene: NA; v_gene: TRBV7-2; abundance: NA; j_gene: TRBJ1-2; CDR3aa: CASSAYRDSINYGYTF; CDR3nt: TGTGCCAGCAGCGCATACAGGGATAGTATTAACTATGGCTACACCTTC
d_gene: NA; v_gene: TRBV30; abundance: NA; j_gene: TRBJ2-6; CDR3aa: CAWRTFASGANVLTF; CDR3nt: TGTGCCTGGAGGACTTTCGCCTCTGGGGCCAACGTCCTGACTTTC
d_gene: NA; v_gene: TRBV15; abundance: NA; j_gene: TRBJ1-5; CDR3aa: CATSRTVANQPQHF; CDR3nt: TGTGCCACCAGCAGGACAGTGGCCAATCAGCCCCAGCATTTT
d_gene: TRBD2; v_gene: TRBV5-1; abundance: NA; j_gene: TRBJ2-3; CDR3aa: CASSSGLAGGRGTDTQYF; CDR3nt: TGCGCCAGCAGCTCGGGACTAGCGGGAGGAAGAGGAACAGATACGCAGTATTTT
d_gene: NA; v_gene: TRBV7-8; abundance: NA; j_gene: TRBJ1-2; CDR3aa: CASSLLVRANYGYTF; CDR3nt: TGTGCCAGCAGCTTATTGGTCCGAGCAAACTATGGCTACACCTTC
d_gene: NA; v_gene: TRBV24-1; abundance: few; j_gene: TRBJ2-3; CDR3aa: CATARNTGRADTQYF; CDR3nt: TGTGCCACGGCCAGGAACACAGGGAGGGCAGATACGCAGTATTTT
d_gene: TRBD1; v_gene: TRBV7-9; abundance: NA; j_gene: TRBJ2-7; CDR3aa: CASSLGDRGDEQYF; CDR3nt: TGTGCCAGCAGCTTGGGGGACAGGGGTGACGAGCAGTACTTC
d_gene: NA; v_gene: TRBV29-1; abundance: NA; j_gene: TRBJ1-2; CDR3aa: CSAQEGSYGYTF; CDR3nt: TGCAGCGCCCAGGAGGGATCGTATGGCTACACCTTC
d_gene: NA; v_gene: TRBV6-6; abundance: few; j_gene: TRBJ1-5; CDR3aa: CASSRQSNQPQHF; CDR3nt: TGTGCCAGCAGTCGACAGAGCAATCAGCCCCAGCATTTT
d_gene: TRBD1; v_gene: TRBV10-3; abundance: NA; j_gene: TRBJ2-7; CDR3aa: CAISLGPDRVYEQYF; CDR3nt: TGTGCCATCAGTCTCGGCCCGGACAGGGTCTACGAGCAGTACTTC
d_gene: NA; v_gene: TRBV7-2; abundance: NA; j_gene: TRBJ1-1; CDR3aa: CASSLTGHIRDTEAFF; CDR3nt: TGTGCCAGCAGCTTGACAGGCCATATTCGGGACACTGAAGCTTTCTTT
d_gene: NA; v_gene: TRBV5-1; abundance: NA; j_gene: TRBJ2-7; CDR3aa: CASRLTSTDSYEQYF; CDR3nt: TGCGCCAGCAGACTTACCTCGACAGACTCCTACGAGCAGTACTTC
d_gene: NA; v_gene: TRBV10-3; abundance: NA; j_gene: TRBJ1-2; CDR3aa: CAISEYGNYGYTF; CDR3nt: TGTGCCATCAGTGAGTACGGTAACTATGGCTACACCTTC
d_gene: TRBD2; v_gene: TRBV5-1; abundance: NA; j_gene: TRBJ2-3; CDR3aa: CASSLGLAGGTDTQYF; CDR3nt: TGCGCCAGCAGCTTGGGACTAGCGGGGGGCACAGATACGCAGTATTTT
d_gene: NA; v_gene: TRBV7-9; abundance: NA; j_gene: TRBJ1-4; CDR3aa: CASSLTGTNEKLFF; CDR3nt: TGTGCCAGCAGCTTGACAGGAACTAATGAAAAACTGTTTTTT
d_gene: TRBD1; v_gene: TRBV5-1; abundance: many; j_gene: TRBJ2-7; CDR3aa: CASSEITGQVFSYEQYF; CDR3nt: TGCGCCAGCAGCGAAATTACTGGACAGGTTTTCTCCTACGAGCAGTACTTC
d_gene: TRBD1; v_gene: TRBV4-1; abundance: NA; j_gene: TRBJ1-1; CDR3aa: CASSQEENRGVTEAFF; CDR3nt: TGCGCCAGCAGCCAAGAGGAGAACAGGGGAGTTACTGAAGCTTTCTTT
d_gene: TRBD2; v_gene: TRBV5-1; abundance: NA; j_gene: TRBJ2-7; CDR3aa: CASSFLAGGNPYEQYF; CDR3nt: TGCGCCAGCAGCTTCCTAGCGGGGGGAAACCCCTACGAGCAGTACTTC
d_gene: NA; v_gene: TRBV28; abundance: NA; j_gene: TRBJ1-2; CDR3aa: CASSPFRRDGYTF; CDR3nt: TGTGCCAGCAGTCCGTTCCGGAGGGATGGCTACACCTTC
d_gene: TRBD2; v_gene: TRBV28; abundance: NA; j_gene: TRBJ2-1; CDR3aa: CASSSIGRAYNEQFF; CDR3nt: TGTGCCAGCAGTTCTATCGGGAGGGCCTACAATGAGCAGTTCTTC
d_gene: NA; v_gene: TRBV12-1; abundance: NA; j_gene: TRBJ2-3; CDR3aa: CARSPGATTDTQYF; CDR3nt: TGTGCCCGGTCCCCGGGTGCTACTACAGATACGCAGTATTTT
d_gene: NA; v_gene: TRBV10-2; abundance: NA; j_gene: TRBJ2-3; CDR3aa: CASSSTDTQYF; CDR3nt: TGCGCCAGCTCTTCTACAGATACGCAGTATTTT
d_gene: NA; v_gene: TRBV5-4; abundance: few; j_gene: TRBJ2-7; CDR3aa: CASSNLGEGGYEQYF; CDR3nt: TGTGCCAGCAGCAACCTCGGGGAGGGGGGCTACGAGCAGTACTTC
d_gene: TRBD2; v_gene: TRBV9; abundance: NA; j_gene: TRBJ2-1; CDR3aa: CASSVMSSGTNEQFF; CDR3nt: TGTGCCAGCAGCGTAATGTCTAGCGGGACCAATGAGCAGTTCTTC
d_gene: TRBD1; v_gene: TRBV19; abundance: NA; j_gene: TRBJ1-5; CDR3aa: CASSGRRSDRGRWDQPQHF; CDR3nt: TGTGCCAGTAGTGGCAGGAGATCGGACAGGGGAAGATGGGATCAGCCCCAGCATTTT
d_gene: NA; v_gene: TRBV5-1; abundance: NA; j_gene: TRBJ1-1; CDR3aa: CASSFGGENTEAFF; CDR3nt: TGCGCCAGCAGTTTCGGGGGAGAGAACACTGAAGCTTTCTTT
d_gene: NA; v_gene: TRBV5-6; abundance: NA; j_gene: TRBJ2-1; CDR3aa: CASSFVSEQFF; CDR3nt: TGTGCCAGCAGCTTCGTTTCCGAGCAGTTCTTC
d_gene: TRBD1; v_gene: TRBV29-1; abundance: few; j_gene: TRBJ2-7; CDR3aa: CSVEGQAFSYEQYF; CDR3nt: TGCAGCGTGGAGGGACAGGCTTTCTCCTACGAGCAGTACTTC
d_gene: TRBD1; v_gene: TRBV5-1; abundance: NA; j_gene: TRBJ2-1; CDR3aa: CASSLGTGDSYNEQFF; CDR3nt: TGCGCCAGCAGCTTGGGGACAGGGGATTCGTACAATGAGCAGTTCTTC
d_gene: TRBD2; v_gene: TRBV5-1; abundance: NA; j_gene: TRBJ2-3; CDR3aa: CASSLTGGQGDTQYF; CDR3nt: TGCGCCAGCAGCTTGACGGGAGGGCAAGGAGATACGCAGTATTTT